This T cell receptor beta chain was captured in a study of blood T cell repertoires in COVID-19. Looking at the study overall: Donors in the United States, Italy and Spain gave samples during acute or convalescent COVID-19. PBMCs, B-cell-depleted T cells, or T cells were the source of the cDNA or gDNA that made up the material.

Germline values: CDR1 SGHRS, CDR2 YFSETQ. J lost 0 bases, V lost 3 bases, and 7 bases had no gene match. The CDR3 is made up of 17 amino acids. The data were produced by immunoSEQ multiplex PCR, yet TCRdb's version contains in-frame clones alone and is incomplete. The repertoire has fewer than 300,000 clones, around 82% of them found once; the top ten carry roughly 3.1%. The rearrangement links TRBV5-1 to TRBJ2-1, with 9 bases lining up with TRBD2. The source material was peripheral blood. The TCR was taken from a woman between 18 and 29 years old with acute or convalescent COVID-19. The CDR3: CASSWVSGSYSYNEQFF. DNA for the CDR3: TGCGCCAGCAGCTGGGTTAGCGGGAGTTACTCCTACAATGAGCAGTTCTTC.